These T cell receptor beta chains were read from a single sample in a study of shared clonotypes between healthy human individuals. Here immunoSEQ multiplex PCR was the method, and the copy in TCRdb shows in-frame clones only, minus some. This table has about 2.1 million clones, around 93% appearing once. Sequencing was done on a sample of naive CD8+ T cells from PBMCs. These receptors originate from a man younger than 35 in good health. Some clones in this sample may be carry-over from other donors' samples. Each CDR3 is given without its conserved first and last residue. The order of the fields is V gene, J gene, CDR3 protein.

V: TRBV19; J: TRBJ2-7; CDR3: ASSMLAGAYEQY
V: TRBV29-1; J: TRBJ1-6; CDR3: RRTPDSPLH
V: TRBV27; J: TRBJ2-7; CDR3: ASRPSPGNEQY
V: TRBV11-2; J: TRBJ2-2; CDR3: ASRDMVTGHTGELF
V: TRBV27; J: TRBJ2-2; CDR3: ASTQTAGTITGELF
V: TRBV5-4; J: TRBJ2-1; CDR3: ASSFIRDENEQF
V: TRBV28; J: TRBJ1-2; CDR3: AGSLSPQGMSGYT
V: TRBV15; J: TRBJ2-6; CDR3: ATSRDVGSGANVLT
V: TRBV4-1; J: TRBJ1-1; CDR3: ASSQREGIGTEAF
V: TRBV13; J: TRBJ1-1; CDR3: ASSLDRLNTEAF
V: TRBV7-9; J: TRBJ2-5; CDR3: ASSLDDQETQY
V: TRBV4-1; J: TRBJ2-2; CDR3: ASSRRQAVDGELF
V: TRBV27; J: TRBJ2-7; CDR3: ASGLGLTYEQY
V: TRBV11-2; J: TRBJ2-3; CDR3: ASSLIAGVLDTQY
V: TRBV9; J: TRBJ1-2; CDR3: ASRVFPGGNYGYT
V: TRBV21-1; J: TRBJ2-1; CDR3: ASSKKGATYNEQF
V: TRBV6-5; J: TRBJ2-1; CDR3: ASSLRGLGRNEQF
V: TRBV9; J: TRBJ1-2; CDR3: ASSVVPGTIYGYT
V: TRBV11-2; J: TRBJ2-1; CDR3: ASSLLGSYNEQF
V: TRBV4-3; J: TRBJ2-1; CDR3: ASSQDLWTSDEQF
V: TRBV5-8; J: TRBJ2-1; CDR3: ASSLWAGGQEQF
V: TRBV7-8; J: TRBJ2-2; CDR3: ASSLWGTGELF
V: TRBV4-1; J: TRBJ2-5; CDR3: ASSRTSKKTQY
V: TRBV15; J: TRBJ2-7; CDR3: ATSSRSNYEQY
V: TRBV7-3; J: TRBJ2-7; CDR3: ASSRLAGYEQY
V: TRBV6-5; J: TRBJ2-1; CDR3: ASSTSGFRYNEQF
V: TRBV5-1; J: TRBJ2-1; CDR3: ASSLARGGLDNEQF
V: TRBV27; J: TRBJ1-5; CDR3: ASSEDGLIRPQH
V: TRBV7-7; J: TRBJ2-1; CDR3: ASRPQGALDNEQF
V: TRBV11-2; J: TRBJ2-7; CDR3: ASSAGYEQY
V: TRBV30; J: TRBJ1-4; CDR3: AWTEDHRGEKLF
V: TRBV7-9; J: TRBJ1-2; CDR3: ASSSGNYGYT
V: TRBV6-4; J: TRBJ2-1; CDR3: ASSDSASPYNEQF
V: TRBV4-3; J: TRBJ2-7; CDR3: ASSQAGTETYEQY
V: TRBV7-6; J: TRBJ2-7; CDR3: ASSLEVGDEQY
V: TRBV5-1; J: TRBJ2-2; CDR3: ASSLPDRTNTGELF
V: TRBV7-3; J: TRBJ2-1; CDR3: ASSLGASVSYNEQF
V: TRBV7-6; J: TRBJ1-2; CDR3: ASSQQGNYGYT
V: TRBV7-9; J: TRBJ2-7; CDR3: ASSLWVGRSYEQY
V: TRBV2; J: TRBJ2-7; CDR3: ASISGTENYEQY
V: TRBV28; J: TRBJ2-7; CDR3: ASSLVSDSPYEQY
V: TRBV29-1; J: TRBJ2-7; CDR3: SAQGARYEQY
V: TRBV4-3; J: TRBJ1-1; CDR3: ASSQARQGPEAF
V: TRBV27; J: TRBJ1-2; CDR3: ASRFQGRGYT
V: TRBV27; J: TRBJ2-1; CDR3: ASSSPAGGVYEQF
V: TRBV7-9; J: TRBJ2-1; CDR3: ASSLNLAGDEQF